Each of the 2 T cell receptor beta chains below was sequenced from the same sample in a study of blood T cell repertoires in COVID-19. Data came from immunoSEQ multiplex PCR; TCRdb stores just in-frame clones and leaves some out. The data hold about 240,000 clones, with over 90% observed a single time. Sequencing input: peripheral blood. The origin of the receptors is a man aged 25 to 40 with COVID-19, enrolled during active disease.

Only one count was recorded for this clone. The chain has TRBV3-1 (or the pseudogene TRBV3-2) and TRBJ2-4; 11 positions agree with TRBD2. Germline V gene lookup returns CDR1 LGHDT and CDR2 YNNKEL (reference sequence). The CDR3 loop spans 17 amino acids. With V trimmed by 1 base and J by 6 bases, 8 bases remained unmatched. The CDR3 protein is CASSQVGLAGGLNIQYF. The DNA of the CDR3 is TGTGCCAGCAGCCAAGTTGGGCTAGCGGGGGGTTTAAACATTCAGTACTTC.

The V call is TRBV7-9, the J call TRBJ1-6; D is possibly TRBD1 (6 bases). V was clipped by 3 bases and J by 6 bases, with 12 bases between them. The CDR3 has 15 residues. Germline V gene lookup returns CDR1 SEHNR and CDR2 FQNEAQ (reference sequence). The DNA of the CDR3 is TGTGCCAGCAGCTTCCACAGGGAAGGTAATTCACCCCTCCACTTT. This sequence encodes CASSFHREGNSPLHF.